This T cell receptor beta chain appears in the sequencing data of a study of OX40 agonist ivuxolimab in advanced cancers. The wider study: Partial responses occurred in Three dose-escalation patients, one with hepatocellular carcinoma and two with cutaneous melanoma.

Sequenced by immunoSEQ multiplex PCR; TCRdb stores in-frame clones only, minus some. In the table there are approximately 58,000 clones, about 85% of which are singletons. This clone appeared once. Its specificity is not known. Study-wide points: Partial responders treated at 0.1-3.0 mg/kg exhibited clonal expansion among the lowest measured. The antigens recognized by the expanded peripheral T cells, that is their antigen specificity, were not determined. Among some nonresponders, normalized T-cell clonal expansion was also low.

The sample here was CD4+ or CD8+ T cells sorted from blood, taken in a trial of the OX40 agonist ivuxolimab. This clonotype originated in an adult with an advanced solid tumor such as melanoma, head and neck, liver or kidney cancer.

The DNA of the CDR3 is TGTGCCATCAGAGAAATCTACGAGCAGTACTTC. It codes for CAIREIYEQYF. This chain uses TRBV10-3 with TRBJ2-7; D gene unclear. Looked up from germline, CDR1 is ENHRY and CDR2 is SYGVKD. This CDR3 has 11 amino acids. Trimming shortened V by 6 bases and J by 3 bases, and 6 bases separated the two germline ends.